The 30 T cell receptor beta chains below all came from one sample that was sequenced in a study of T cells after posttransplantation cyclophosphamide. Profiling relied on immunoSEQ multiplex PCR, and the TCRdb table lists in-frame clones only, not all of them. The sample is made up of approximately 40,000 clones, none counted only once. Sequencing was performed on PBMCs. These receptors were collected from a middle-aged man in good health, CMV-negative, and a related stem cell transplant donor.

In this sample, this clone turned up many times. The chain combines TRBV7-2 with TRBJ1-3; D gene uncertain. The CDR3 totals 16 residues. V was trimmed by 5 bases and J by 4 bases, leaving 18 bases between them. Germline-derived CDR1 and CDR2 are SGHTA and FQGNSA. DNA for the CDR3: TGTGCCAGCAGCCAGGACGTTGGTGCGGGCGGAAACACCATATATTTT. Its translation: CASSQDVGAGGNTIYF.

In the case of this clone: A read error may produce the germline difference seen at one junction end. Other DNA sequences within the sample encode an identical CDR3. This chain uses TRBV19 with TRBJ2-1; D might be TRBD2 (6 bases). Germline CDR1 reads LNHDA; CDR2 reads SQIVND (reference sequence). This CDR3 region has 15 residues. For the CDR3, the DNA is TGTGCCAGTAGTCCCCGTGGAGGGGCCTACAATGAACAGTTCTTC. Translation gives CASSPRGGAYNEQFF. Filled out from reference TRBV19 and TRBJ2-1, the complete variable domain reads DGGITQSPKYLFRKEGQNVTLSCEQNLNHDAMYWYRQDPGQGLRLIYYSQIVNDFQKGDIAEGYSVSREKKESFPLTVTSAQKNPTAFYLCASSPRGGAYNEQFFGPGTRLTVL.

This clone was counted at least ten times. This chain joins TRBV5-6 and TRBJ1-5; no definite D call. V gave up 2 bases and J gave up 6 bases, with 6 bases separating them. The germline V gene has CDR1 SGHDT and CDR2 YYEEEE. CDR3 length equals 12 residues. The CDR3 region is CASSFSGQPQHF. CDR3 nucleotide sequence: TGTGCCAGCAGCTTCTCGGGTCAGCCCCAGCATTTT.

This clone has ten or more counts. V usage is TRBV4-1 and J usage is TRBJ2-1; D is perhaps TRBD1 (5 bases). Trimming shortened V by 4 bases and J by 4 bases, and 11 bases separated the two germline ends. The CDR3 length is 14 residues. Germline values: CDR1 MGHRA, CDR2 YSYEKL. As DNA, the CDR3 is TGCGCCAGCAGCCTTGGCAGGGTTTACAATGAGCAGTTCTTC. This codes for CASSLGRVYNEQFF.

This clone was detected ten times or more. The chain combines TRBV5-4 with TRBJ1-2; D uncertain. Germline values: CDR1 SGHNT, CDR2 YYREEE (reference sequence). The V end lost 3 bases, the J end lost 5 bases, and 17 bases lay between the germline ends. The CDR3 extends over 15 amino acids. The CDR3 spells CASSSYQTTGYGYTF. The CDR3 DNA follows: TGTGCCAGCAGCTCATATCAAACAACGGGGTATGGCTACACCTTC.

This clone was seen only a few times. The rearrangement uses TRBV29-1 and TRBJ2-2; D is unresolved. V dropped 2 bases and J dropped 4 bases, with 5 bases sitting between them. Per germline, CDR1 SQVTM and CDR2 ANQGSEA. This CDR3 is built from 12 residues. CDR3 nucleotide sequence: TGCAGCGTTGAAAGTAGCACCGGGGAGCTGTTTTTT. It translates to CSVESSTGELFF.

There are many counts of this clone. V usage is TRBV7-9 and J usage is TRBJ2-2; 9 nucleotides align to TRBD2. This CDR3 spans 17 amino acids. The trim removed 5 bases at V and 3 bases at J, leaving 10 bases unmatched. CDR1 and CDR2 (germline): SEHNR, FQNEAQ (reference sequence). The CDR3 is CASSLAASGIYTGELFF. The CDR3 coding sequence is TGTGCCAGCAGCCTGGCGGCTAGCGGGATATACACCGGGGAGCTGTTTTTT.

This clone was counted only a few times. The chain has TRBV4-1 and TRBJ2-2, with TRBD2 as a possible D gene (5 bases). V was shortened by 0 bases and J by 7 bases, with 12 bases between the two germline ends. The CDR3 covers 15 residues. Per the germline V gene, CDR1 is MGHRA and CDR2 is YSYEKL. CDR3 sequence: CASSQDDYPDGELFF. As DNA, the CDR3 is TGCGCCAGCAGCCAAGACGACTATCCCGACGGGGAGCTGTTTTTT.

This clone was detected ten times or more. The rearrangement links TRBV5-6 to TRBJ2-3; TRBD1 is a possible D gene (6 bases). Trimming removed 1 base from V and 0 bases from J, with 9 bases in between. The CDR3 is 15 amino acids. The germline gives CDR1 SGHDT, CDR2 YYEEEE. CDR3 loop: CASSLQGPSTDTQYF. CDR3 coding DNA: TGTGCCAGCAGCTTGCAGGGGCCAAGCACAGATACGCAGTATTTT.

This clone was seen repeatedly, ten times or more. The rearrangement links TRBV11-2 to TRBJ2-1; D not certain. Germline CDR1 reads SGHAT; CDR2 reads FQNNGV. This CDR3 is 14 amino acids long. The ends were cut back, 5 bases at V and 7 bases at J, with 15 bases in the middle. The DNA for the CDR3 is TGTGCCAGCAGCCTTTATCAAGCGCCGAATGAGCAGTTCTTC. Amino acids: CASSLYQAPNEQFF.

This clone was observed a handful of times. The chain carries TRBV6-6 and TRBJ2-7, with 9 bases identical to TRBD1. After removal of 6 bases from V and 1 base from J, the junction contained 10 bases not matched to a gene. Germline CDR1 reads MNHNY; CDR2 reads SVGAGI (reference sequence). The CDR3 length is 16 residues. The DNA of the CDR3 is TGTGCCAGCAGCCCGCCCCCGGGACAGGGATCCTACGAGCAGTACTTC. Its translation: CASSPPPGQGSYEQYF.

This clone was counted at least ten times. The CDR3: CASSASRGPDTEAFF. The CDR3 bases are TGTGCCAGCAGCGCGTCCAGGGGTCCGGACACTGAAGCTTTCTTT. The chain combines TRBV11-2 with TRBJ1-1, with a weak D call TRBD1 (6 bases). Germline loops: CDR1 SGHAT, CDR2 FQNNGV. Trimming took off 5 bases at V and 3 bases at J, with 16 bases between the two ends. This CDR3 has 15 residues.

This clone has a count of ten or more. The J gene is TRBJ2-7, the V gene TRBV2; D not certain. Germline CDR1 reads SNHLY; CDR2 reads FYNNEI. This CDR3 spans 13 amino acids. With 5 bases removed from V and 2 bases from J, the gap between germline ends came to 10 bases. CDR3 in DNA: TGTGCCAGCAGTTTAGCAGAGACCTACGAGCAGTACTTC. Encoded protein: CASSLAETYEQYF.

This clone was detected ten times or more. The chain recombines TRBV11-3 with TRBJ2-1; 7 bases align to TRBD2. The CDR3 spans 15 residues. Germline values: CDR1 SGHNT, CDR2 YENEEA. Germline trimming cut 5 bases from V and 6 bases from J; bases unmatched to any gene: 10. CDR3 in amino acids: CASSQKAGISNEQFF. In DNA, the CDR3 is TGTGCCAGCAGCCAAAAAGCGGGAATTAGCAATGAGCAGTTCTTC.

This clone was counted many times. V usage is TRBV5-5 and J usage is TRBJ1-5; 8 bases map to TRBD1. J lost 7 bases, V lost 2 bases, and 11 bases had no gene match. Germline values: CDR1 SGHKS, CDR2 YYEKEE (reference sequence). The CDR3 runs 16 residues. CDR3 sequence reads: CASSLLRQGAEQPQHF. CDR3 coding DNA: TGTGCCAGCAGCTTATTGCGTCAGGGGGCAGAACAGCCCCAGCATTTT.

This clone was detected ten times or more. This chain joins TRBV11-3 and TRBJ2-3; D possibly corresponds to TRBD2 (6 bases). V was cut by 4 bases and J by 8 bases, with 7 bases left in between. The CDR3 has 11 residues. The germline V gene has CDR1 SGHNT and CDR2 YENEEA. The CDR3 sequence: CASSSGGTQYF. DNA of the CDR3: TGTGCCAGCAGCTCCGGGGGTACGCAGTATTTT.

This clone was counted at least ten times. The chain is built from TRBV4-2 and TRBJ1-2, with D tentatively TRBD1 (5 bases). V lost 0 bases and J 6 bases, leaving 14 bases between the germline ends. There are 15 residues in the CDR3. Germline V gives CDR1 LGHNA, CDR2 YNFKEQ. The CDR3 coding sequence is TGTGCCAGCAGCCAAGAGTGGGGGGAACTCGATGGCTACACCTTC. It encodes CASSQEWGELDGYTF.

This clone appeared many times. The rearrangement uses TRBV4-3 and TRBJ2-3; D remains unclear. Trimming took off 4 bases at V and 3 bases at J, with 8 bases between the two ends. Per germline, CDR1 LGHNA and CDR2 YSLEER. The CDR3 is 13 amino acids. The CDR3 here is CASSPARTDTQYF. The CDR3 DNA sequence: TGCGCCAGCAGCCCTGCCCGGACAGATACGCAGTATTTT.

This clone turned up a few times. The chain joins TRBV6-5 to TRBJ2-7; TRBD1 matches at 7 bases. CDR1 MNHEY and CDR2 SVGAGI come from the germline V gene. The CDR3 has 14 residues. V was pared by 6 bases and J by 7 bases, with 12 bases of the junction left unmatched. The CDR3 DNA follows: TGTGCCAGCAGGCCCGACAGGGACGCCTGGGAGCAGTACTTC. Translation: CASRPDRDAWEQYF.

This clone was counted at least ten times. The chain couples TRBV5-4 to TRBJ1-2; D may be TRBD1 (5 bases). Deletions cut 0 bases from V and 2 bases from J, with 14 bases between. Germline CDR1 reads SGHNT; CDR2 reads YYREEE (reference sequence). The CDR3 extends over 16 amino acids. This CDR3 reads CASSLDGRTTNYGYTF. In DNA form, the CDR3 reads TGTGCCAGCAGCTTGGATGGCCGGACAACGAACTATGGCTACACCTTC.

This clone was detected many times. V and J are TRBV5-1 and TRBJ1-3; D gene uncertain. The germline V gene has CDR1 SGHRS and CDR2 YFSETQ. The CDR3 extends over 13 amino acids. Trimming took 5 bases from V and 4 from J, leaving 10 bases between them. This CDR3 reads CASSPVFGNTIYF. The CDR3 bases are TGCGCCAGCAGTCCTGTTTTCGGAAACACCATATATTTT.

This clone was seen ten or more times. The chain has TRBV11-2 and TRBJ2-5; 11 bases map to TRBD2. The germline V gene encodes CDR1 SGHAT and CDR2 FQNNGV. The CDR3 totals 17 residues. V lost 5 bases to trimming and J lost 2 bases; unmatched junction nucleotides: 10. The CDR3 protein is CASSPTGRTSGQETQYF. In DNA form, the CDR3 reads TGTGCCAGCAGCCCCACGGGGCGGACTAGCGGGCAAGAGACCCAGTACTTC.

The V gene is TRBV21-1, the J gene TRBJ2-3; the D call TRBD1 from the table was never checked on the DNA. TRBV21-1 is assigned pseudogene status. CDR3 length: 22 residues. The CDR3 is CASSGCTRDRGRPRDRTDTQYF. In nucleotides, the CDR3 is TGTGCCAGCAGCGGATGTACGCGGGACAGGGGGCGACCTAGAGACAGGACAGATACGCAGTATTTT.

This clone was seen many times. This rearrangement joins TRBV2 to TRBJ1-3, with D perhaps TRBD1 (5 bases). CDR1 is SNHLY and CDR2 is FYNNEI in the germline V gene. V gave up 0 bases and J gave up 2 bases, with 23 bases separating them. The CDR3 totals 20 residues. CDR3 loop: CASSEALRRAGKRTGNTIYF. The CDR3 DNA is TGTGCCAGCAGTGAAGCGCTTCGACGGGCAGGGAAGAGGACTGGAAACACCATATATTTT. The whole variable domain, remainder taken from reference TRBV2 and TRBJ1-3, is EPEVTQTPSHQVTQMGQEVILRCVPISNHLYFYWYRQILGQKVEFLVSFYNNEISEKSEIFDDQFSVERPDGSNFTLKIRSTKLEDSAMYFCASSEALRRAGKRTGNTIYFGEGSWLTVV.

J is TRBJ2-1 and V is TRBV10-3; D possibly corresponds to TRBD2 (5 bases). The CDR3 covers 13 residues. The ends were cut back, 2 bases at V and 10 bases at J, with 12 bases in the middle. Germline V CDR1 and CDR2: ENHRY, SYGVKD. The CDR3 DNA follows: TGTGCCATCAGTGAGACTATACTAGGAGAGCAGTTCTTC. Translation: CAISETILGEQFF.

This clone was seen a handful of times. The chain uses TRBV5-1 and TRBJ1-4; D ambiguous. Germline V gives CDR1 SGHRS, CDR2 YFSETQ. The CDR3 is 17 residues long. Trimming took off 0 bases at V and 3 bases at J, with 15 bases between the two ends. CDR3 DNA sequence: TGCGCCAGCAGCTTGGGAAGAGGGAATAGGGCTAATGAAAAACTGTTTTTT. Its protein product is CASSLGRGNRANEKLFF.

This clone was seen repeatedly, ten times or more. The chain recombines TRBV13 with TRBJ1-1; unclear D gene. CDR1 and CDR2 (germline): PRHDT, FYEKMQ (reference sequence). CDR3 length equals 12 residues. V lost 2 bases to trimming and J lost 1 base, with 2 bases between them. DNA of the CDR3: TGTGCCAGCAGCTTACAGAACACTGAAGCTTTCTTT. It yields the protein CASSLQNTEAFF.

The table lists this clone with many counts. V gene TRBV10-3 combines with J gene TRBJ1-6; D is perhaps TRBD1 (5 bases). The V end was cut by 4 bases, the J end by 0 bases, with 19 bases between. There are 19 residues in the CDR3. CDR1 and CDR2 from the germline V gene are ENHRY and SYGVKD. In DNA form, the CDR3 reads TGTGCCATCAGTGGACCATCGGACATTTCTAGCTCCTATAATTCACCCCTCCACTTT. This sequence encodes CAISGPSDISSSYNSPLHF.

This clone was detected only a few times. The chain links TRBV5-1 to TRBJ2-1, with 13 bases fitting TRBD2. This CDR3 spans 15 amino acids. Germline CDR1 and CDR2: SGHRS and YFSETQ. With 3 bases clipped from V and 8 bases from J, the junction kept 5 bases outside the gene matches. CDR3 in amino acids: CASSSGTSGIDEQFF. CDR3 DNA sequence: TGCGCCAGCAGCTCTGGGACTAGCGGGATCGATGAGCAGTTCTTC.

This clone was seen ten or more times. V usage is TRBV6-1 and J usage is TRBJ1-1; TRBD1 matches 7 bases. The CDR3 is 12 amino acids. The V gene end was trimmed by 6 bases and the J gene end by 7 bases; junction bases not matched to a gene: 5. Germline lookup yields CDR1 MNHNS and CDR2 SASEGT. In DNA form, the CDR3 reads TGTGCCAGCAGCGACAGGGCGGTTGAAGCTTTCTTT. As protein: CASSDRAVEAFF.